This T cell receptor beta chain originates from a study of a mutant IDH1 vaccine in newly diagnosed glioma. Study summary: Patients were pretreated with radiotherapy, temozolomide, or both, mostly both.

As to time point: baseline, week 1 (first vaccination visit). As for treatment: pre-vaccination baseline after standard-of-care therapy. Profiled with immunoSEQ multiplex PCR; TCRdb holds only in-frame clones, not every one. The repertoire consists of tens of thousands of clones, with 70% to 80% occurring once and the leading ten covering approximately 1.8%. CDR1 is SEHNR, CDR2 FQNEAQ, per germline (reference sequence). The CDR3 is made up of 11 amino acids. V lost 6 bases, J lost 6 bases, and 9 bases lay in between. The V gene is TRBV7-9, the J gene TRBJ2-7; D call uncertain. The sequence came from a woman aged 40-49 years with glioma. The specimen was PBMCs, collected from a glioma patient treated with radiotherapy, temozolomide or both. The CDR3 DNA reads TGTGCCAGCAGTAACCCCGGCGAGCAGTACTTC. This translates into CASSNPGEQYF.